This T cell receptor (beta chain) was captured by sequencing in a study of immune heterogeneity within non-small cell lung tumors. Worth noting for this clonotype: Antigen specificity is unknown.

The CDR3 loop spans 11 amino acids. The V end was cut by 3 bases, the J end by 4 bases, with 4 bases between. Per germline, CDR1 MNHEY and CDR2 SMNVEV (reference sequence). Template input was genomic DNA from bulk tumor (approximately 640 ng per sample). During surgery, several far-apart biopsies were obtained from every primary tumor. The study enrolled patients with untreated, newly diagnosed non-small cell lung cancer who underwent curative surgery. A total of about 15 patients with newly diagnosed non-small cell lung cancer, all of whom were undergoing surgery with curative intent, made up the donors. Notes on the study in general: Within each patient, tumor sites shared identical dominant CDR3 beta clonotypes and also held site-unique high-frequency clones. The study found high-frequency T-cell receptor beta clonotypes largely distinct between individual patients.

Using 32 V and 13 J primers, multiplex PCR amplified TCR beta CDR3. TCRdb re-called the multiplex PCR reads with MiXCR, one entry per CDR3 protein. Of 8,500 to 13,000 distinct CDR3 sequences listed, more than 25% are singletons. Sequenced input: lung tumor tissue. The chain couples TRBV27 to TRBJ2-7; no reliable D call. The receptor was derived from a woman aged 60-75 years with non-small cell lung cancer. The chain's CDR3 is CASSLGYEQYF. The CDR3, as DNA: TGTGCCAGCAGTTTGGGATACGAGCAGTACTTC.